One and the same sample provided the 15 T cell receptor beta chains below, sequenced in a study of Ad26.COV2.S vaccination and SARS-CoV-2 variants. Using immunoSEQ multiplex PCR, the repertoire was profiled, and TCRdb retains in-frame clones only, with some absent. The sample has about 350,000 clones, just over 90% seen once. Material: peripheral blood, obtained after recovery from COVID-19. These TCRs come from a human donor who had recovered from COVID-19.

In this sample, this clone turned up once. V and J are TRBV7-2 and TRBJ2-2; D uncertain. Trimming took 3 bases from V and 1 from J, leaving 6 bases between them. This CDR3 has 14 residues. Germline V CDR1 and CDR2: SGHTA, FQGNSA. The CDR3 region is CASSFTRNTGELFF. As DNA, the CDR3 is TGTGCCAGCAGCTTTACGCGGAACACCGGGGAGCTGTTTTTT.

This chain connects TRBV5-1 to TRBJ2-3, with 9 nucleotides matching TRBD2. This CDR3 has 15 amino acids. V shed 4 bases, J shed 6 bases, and the junction held 9 bases outside the gene matches. The germline gives CDR1 SGHRS, CDR2 YFSETQ. DNA of the CDR3: TGCGCCAGCAGCCCCGTAGCGGGGGCAAGGGATACGCAGTATTTT. Its translation is CASSPVAGARDTQYF.

This clone was seen a few times. This sequence joins TRBV6-2 or TRBV6-3 and TRBJ1-5; 8 bases are a match to TRBD1. The CDR3 is 17 residues long. J was trimmed by 0 bases and V by 6 bases; bases with no gene match: 10. Germline lookup yields CDR1 MNHEY and CDR2 SVGEGT. The CDR3 sequence: CASSVDITGGSNQPQHF. As DNA, the CDR3 is TGTGCCAGCAGCGTCGACATAACAGGGGGTAGCAATCAGCCCCAGCATTTT.

The chain joins TRBV7-2 to TRBJ1-1, with TRBD1 identical over 7 bases. V lost 3 bases to trimming and J lost 6 bases; unmatched junction nucleotides: 4. Germline V gene data show CDR1 as SGHTA and CDR2 as FQGNSA. CDR3 length: 13 residues. Here the CDR3 DNA reads TGTGCCAGCAGCTTTACAGGGGTGGCTGAAGCTTTCTTT. This translates into CASSFTGVAEAFF.

The gene calls are TRBV18 and TRBJ2-7; D tentatively reads TRBD1 or TRBD2 (6 bases each). The germline V gene encodes CDR1 KGHSH and CDR2 LQKENI. V gave up 3 bases and J gave up 2 bases, with 11 bases separating them. This CDR3 contains 14 residues. The CDR3, as DNA: TGTGCCAGCTCACCGAGGGGGGCCACCTACGAGCAGTACTTC. Translating it yields CASSPRGATYEQYF.

The chain joins TRBV7-2 to TRBJ1-2, with D maybe TRBD1 (5 bases). The V gene's germline CDR1 is SGHTA and CDR2 FQGNSA. Trimming took off 5 bases at V and 6 bases at J, with 19 bases between the two ends. This CDR3 region has 15 residues. The CDR3 sequence: CASSLIAQGVDGYTF. In DNA form, the CDR3 reads TGTGCCAGCAGCCTAATCGCACAAGGGGTGGATGGCTACACCTTC. Complete variable domain (other parts from reference TRBV7-2 and TRBJ1-2): GAGVSQSPSNKVTEKGKDVELRCDPISGHTALYWYRQSLGQGLEFLIYFQGNSAPDKSGLPSDRFSAERTGGSVSTLTIQRTQQEDSAVYLCASSLIAQGVDGYTFGSGTRLTVV.

The chain recombines TRBV2 with TRBJ1-2; no definite D call. The CDR3 is 12 amino acids. Trimming removed 2 bases at V and 8 bases at J, with 9 bases between. Per the germline V gene, CDR1 is SNHLY and CDR2 is FYNNEI. CDR3 in DNA: TGTGCCAGCAGTGAAAAATACGGGGGCTACACCTTC. It translates to CASSEKYGGYTF.

The chain uses TRBV29-1 and TRBJ1-4, with D unresolved. The ends were cut back, 5 bases at V and 8 bases at J, with 12 bases in the middle. Germline CDR1 SQVTM, CDR2 ANQGSEA. This CDR3 is built from 12 residues. This CDR3 reads CSVRPNGEKLFF. The CDR3 DNA follows: TGCAGCGTTCGGCCAAACGGCGAAAAACTGTTTTTT.

This clone occurred once. The V gene is TRBV27, the J gene TRBJ1-6; D uncertain. V lost 7 bases to trimming and J lost 11 bases, with 21 bases between them. The CDR3 has 15 residues. Germline CDR1 is MNHEY and CDR2 is SMNVEV (reference sequence). DNA for the CDR3: TGTGCCAGCAATTCGGGCGACGGGTCCGTGGCACCCCTCCACTTT. It is translated as CASNSGDGSVAPLHF.

J is TRBJ2-7 and V is TRBV6-5; the D gene is possibly TRBD2 (7 bases). V lost 6 bases and J 3 bases, leaving 18 bases between the germline ends. Germline CDR1 reads MNHEY; CDR2 reads SVGAGI. The CDR3 spans 15 residues. The CDR3 is CASRDRGGGLYEQYF. The CDR3 DNA reads TGTGCCAGCAGGGACAGAGGCGGGGGTCTCTACGAGCAGTACTTC.

The chain combines TRBV6-6 with TRBJ2-7; TRBD2 might be the D (5 bases). Germline CDR1 is MNHNY and CDR2 is SVGAGI (reference sequence). There are 15 residues in the CDR3. Trimming left V 5 bases short and J 6 bases short, with 20 bases between. CDR3 region: CASSTNRDPGSEQYF. The CDR3 region has the DNA TGTGCCAGCAGTACAAACCGGGATCCGGGGTCCGAGCAGTACTTC.

This chain links TRBV6-1 with TRBJ2-5, with D perhaps TRBD1 (6 bases). Deletions cut 2 bases from V and 2 bases from J, with 15 bases between. Germline V gives CDR1 MNHNS, CDR2 SASEGT. This CDR3 has 16 residues. CDR3 sequence reads: CASSEWYYQGQETQYF. CDR3 DNA sequence: TGTGCCAGCAGTGAATGGTACTACCAGGGGCAAGAGACCCAGTACTTC.

This sequence joins TRBV4-2 and TRBJ1-1; tentatively, D is TRBD1 (5 bases). CDR1 is LGHNA, CDR2 YNFKEQ, per germline. Trimming shortened V by 6 bases and J by 4 bases, and 21 bases separated the two germline ends. There are 16 residues in the CDR3. The CDR3 here is CASRKIDRTEGTEAFF. CDR3 in DNA: TGTGCCAGCAGAAAGATAGACAGAACTGAGGGCACTGAAGCTTTCTTT.

DNA of the CDR3: TGCGCCAGCAGCCAAGCTGGACAGCGAGGGGAAAAACTGTTTTTT. Protein sequence: CASSQAGQRGEKLFF. This sequence joins TRBV4-1 and TRBJ1-4; D is possibly TRBD1 (6 bases). Germline CDR1 MGHRA, CDR2 YSYEKL. Trimming left V 1 base short and J 8 bases short, with 14 bases between. The CDR3 covers 15 residues.

The rearrangement joins TRBV9 to TRBJ2-7; 8 bases are a match to TRBD1. This CDR3 contains 14 residues. V dropped 3 bases and J dropped 2; count of bases not matched to a gene: 4. Germline V gene lookup returns CDR1 SGDLS and CDR2 YYNGEE. This chain's CDR3 is CASSADRVPYEQYF. CDR3 nucleotide sequence: TGTGCCAGCAGCGCGGACAGGGTTCCCTACGAGCAGTACTTC.